This T cell receptor (beta chain) comes out of a study of blood T cell repertoires in COVID-19. Across the whole study: The United States, Italy and Spain were the sources of the acute and convalescent COVID-19 samples. PBMCs, B-cell-depleted T cells, or T cells were the source of the cDNA or gDNA that made up the material.

Authors' analysis steps: It was from reference gene primer amplification that nucleated cell counts were estimated. The repertoire was sequenced with immunoSEQ multiplex PCR; TCRdb's copy has only in-frame clones and lacks some. Clone size and the V and J calls come from that table; the DNA yielded D and trimming. The table lists about 140,000 clones, 82% of them singletons. V lost 3 bases, J lost 11 bases, and 17 bases lay in between. Germline lookup yields CDR1 LNHDA and CDR2 SQIVND (reference sequence). The CDR3 totals 14 residues. This receptor was taken from an elderly woman with acute or convalescent COVID-19. Sequenced sample: peripheral blood. This rearrangement joins TRBV19 to TRBJ1-5; perhaps TRBD1 as D (6 bases). CDR3 nucleotide sequence: TGTGCCAGTAGTATGTTGCAGGGGACGTCGACCCAGCATTTT. This encodes CASSMLQGTSTQHF.